A selection of T cell receptor beta chains follows, all from one sample in a study of cytomegalovirus exposure and HLA in healthy donors. TCRdb's table, derived via immunoSEQ multiplex PCR, lists solely in-frame clones and lacks some. This sample yields about 150,000 clones, of which roughly 80% are seen a single time; 2.4% belongs to the top ten. Sequences were obtained from PBMCs. All receptors come from a male donor in good health and CMV-seronegative. CDR3s include the opening cysteine and the closing phenylalanine or tryptophan. A D gene is named only where the DNA matches it firmly. Where a row states a size, it is once, few, many or the class of an expanded clone; other rows omit it.

d_call: .
v_call: TRBV28
clone_size: .
j_call: TRBJ2-7
cdr3_aa: CASILGGAGPYEQYF
cdr3_nt: TGTGCCAGCATCCTGGGGGGGGCAGGGCCCTACGAGCAGTACTTC

d_call: .
v_call: TRBV10-3
clone_size: .
j_call: TRBJ2-7
cdr3_aa: CAISDTGAGLNYEQYF
cdr3_nt: TGTGCCATCAGTGATACGGGAGCAGGGCTCAACTACGAGCAGTACTTC

d_call: TRBD1
v_call: TRBV6-4
clone_size: once
j_call: TRBJ1-5
cdr3_aa: CASSVDRGQPQHF
cdr3_nt: TGTGCCAGCAGTGTCGACAGGGGTCAGCCCCAGCATTTT

d_call: TRBD2
v_call: TRBV2
clone_size: .
j_call: TRBJ2-7
cdr3_aa: CASSEAWRRLAGPAYEQYF
cdr3_nt: TGTGCCAGCAGTGAAGCGTGGAGGCGACTAGCGGGGCCTGCCTACGAGCAGTACTTC

d_call: .
v_call: TRBV4-3
clone_size: once
j_call: TRBJ2-1
cdr3_aa: CASSHPRQGGHEQFF
cdr3_nt: TGCGCCAGCAGCCATCCGAGACAGGGAGGACATGAGCAGTTCTTC

d_call: TRBD2
v_call: TRBV9
clone_size: .
j_call: TRBJ2-5
cdr3_aa: CASSPGTTQETQYF
cdr3_nt: TGTGCCAGTAGCCCCGGGACTACACAAGAGACCCAGTACTTC

d_call: .
v_call: TRBV11-2
clone_size: .
j_call: TRBJ2-5
cdr3_aa: CASSLDQGLGETQYF
cdr3_nt: TGTGCCAGCAGCTTAGATCAGGGTCTGGGGGAGACCCAGTACTTC

d_call: TRBD1
v_call: TRBV4-3
clone_size: .
j_call: TRBJ1-2
cdr3_aa: CASSQGTGGLYGYTF
cdr3_nt: TGCGCCAGCAGCCAAGGGACAGGGGGCTTATATGGCTACACCTTC

d_call: TRBD1
v_call: TRBV14
clone_size: .
j_call: TRBJ1-1
cdr3_aa: CASSQMTGTGTEAFF
cdr3_nt: TGTGCCAGCAGCCAAATGACAGGGACGGGCACTGAAGCTTTCTTT

d_call: .
v_call: TRBV7-9
clone_size: .
j_call: TRBJ2-5
cdr3_aa: CASSLALSDQETQYF
cdr3_nt: TGTGCCAGCAGCTTAGCGCTGTCAGACCAAGAGACCCAGTACTTC

d_call: TRBD2
v_call: TRBV9
clone_size: .
j_call: TRBJ2-7
cdr3_aa: CASSVAGGGYEQYF
cdr3_nt: TGTGCCAGCAGCGTCGCGGGGGGGGGCTACGAGCAGTACTTC

d_call: TRBD1
v_call: TRBV5-6
clone_size: .
j_call: TRBJ2-5
cdr3_aa: CASTSTLTGVGETQYF
cdr3_nt: TGTGCCAGCACCTCGACGTTGACAGGGGTAGGAGAGACCCAGTACTTC

d_call: TRBD1
v_call: TRBV7-2
clone_size: few
j_call: TRBJ2-5
cdr3_aa: CASSEDRGQEETQYF
cdr3_nt: TGTGCCAGCAGCGAAGACAGGGGGCAAGAGGAGACCCAGTACTTC

d_call: TRBD2
v_call: TRBV28
clone_size: once
j_call: TRBJ2-1
cdr3_aa: CASLLAGGPPEQFF
cdr3_nt: TGTGCCTCCCTCCTAGCGGGGGGGCCCCCTGAGCAGTTCTTC

d_call: .
v_call: TRBV6-5
clone_size: .
j_call: TRBJ1-4
cdr3_aa: CASSYSLDGGEKLFF
cdr3_nt: TGTGCCAGCAGTTACTCTCTGGACGGGGGTGAAAAACTGTTTTTT

d_call: .
v_call: TRBV7-9
clone_size: .
j_call: TRBJ2-7
cdr3_aa: CASSLGRAYEQYF
cdr3_nt: TGTGCCAGCAGCTTGGGCAGGGCCTACGAGCAGTACTTC

d_call: TRBD1
v_call: TRBV30
clone_size: .
j_call: TRBJ1-5
cdr3_aa: CAWSAGTGGQPQHF
cdr3_nt: TGTGCCTGGAGTGCCGGGACAGGGGGTCAGCCCCAGCATTTT

d_call: TRBD1
v_call: TRBV5-1
clone_size: .
j_call: TRBJ1-2
cdr3_aa: CASSLRTGGDYGYPF
cdr3_nt: TGCGCCAGCAGCTTGAGGACAGGGGGGGACTATGGCTACCCCTTC

d_call: TRBD2
v_call: TRBV14
clone_size: .
j_call: TRBJ2-7
cdr3_aa: CASSQRAHSGVYEQYF
cdr3_nt: TGTGCCAGCAGCCAACGTGCGCACAGCGGGGTATACGAGCAGTACTTC

d_call: TRBD1
v_call: TRBV5-4
clone_size: once
j_call: TRBJ1-6
cdr3_aa: CASSQTGAYNSPLHF
cdr3_nt: TGTGCCAGCAGCCAGACAGGGGCCTATAATTCACCCCTCCACTTT

d_call: TRBD2
v_call: TRBV4-1
clone_size: .
j_call: TRBJ2-1
cdr3_aa: CASSQAGGAGNEQFF
cdr3_nt: TGCGCCAGCAGCCAAGCGGGGGGTGCAGGCAATGAGCAGTTCTTC

d_call: TRBD2
v_call: TRBV9
clone_size: .
j_call: TRBJ2-2
cdr3_aa: CASSGVAGASGELFF
cdr3_nt: TGTGCCAGCAGCGGGGTAGCGGGAGCGTCCGGGGAGCTGTTTTTT

d_call: .
v_call: TRBV7-3
clone_size: once
j_call: TRBJ1-2
cdr3_aa: CASPPGDNYGYTF
cdr3_nt: TGTGCCAGCCCCCCGGGGGATAACTATGGCTACACCTTC

d_call: TRBD2
v_call: TRBV9
clone_size: .
j_call: TRBJ2-1
cdr3_aa: CASSVVLAGVNEQFF
cdr3_nt: TGTGCCAGCAGCGTAGTACTAGCGGGGGTCAATGAGCAGTTCTTC

d_call: .
v_call: TRBV28
clone_size: .
j_call: TRBJ2-7
cdr3_aa: CASSLSFRSPSYEQYF
cdr3_nt: TGTGCCAGCAGTTTATCGTTCAGGTCCCCCTCCTACGAGCAGTACTTC

d_call: .
v_call: TRBV5-1
clone_size: .
j_call: TRBJ2-7
cdr3_aa: CASSFRPEAYEQYF
cdr3_nt: TGCGCCAGCAGCTTTCGTCCGGAGGCCTACGAGCAGTACTTC

d_call: TRBD2
v_call: TRBV30
clone_size: .
j_call: TRBJ2-5
cdr3_aa: CAWSGTSQETQYF
cdr3_nt: TGTGCCTGGTCCGGGACTAGCCAAGAGACCCAGTACTTC

d_call: .
v_call: TRBV27
clone_size: .
j_call: TRBJ1-5
cdr3_aa: CASSLGSSNQPQHF
cdr3_nt: TGTGCCAGCAGTTTAGGCAGTTCGAATCAGCCCCAGCATTTT

d_call: .
v_call: TRBV4-1
clone_size: .
j_call: TRBJ2-7
cdr3_aa: CASSPWEGAYEQYF
cdr3_nt: TGCGCCAGCAGCCCGTGGGAGGGGGCCTACGAGCAGTACTTC

d_call: TRBD2
v_call: TRBV13
clone_size: few
j_call: TRBJ2-1
cdr3_aa: CASSPGLAGTNEQFF
cdr3_nt: TGTGCCAGCAGCCCCGGACTAGCGGGAACCAATGAGCAGTTCTTC

d_call: TRBD1
v_call: TRBV29-1
clone_size: few
j_call: TRBJ2-1
cdr3_aa: CSVHGTGYNEQFF
cdr3_nt: TGCAGCGTACACGGGACAGGGTACAATGAGCAGTTCTTC

d_call: .
v_call: TRBV5-1
clone_size: .
j_call: TRBJ2-2
cdr3_aa: CASSSRGTNTGELFF
cdr3_nt: TGCGCCAGCAGCTCAAGGGGAACGAACACCGGGGAGCTGTTTTTT